The 17 T cell receptor beta chains in this list originate from one sample, sequenced in a study of response to subunit inactivated influenza vaccine (dated by TCRdb to 2017 to 2018). Libraries were made using RT-PCR. These reads were obtained on an Illumina HiSeq 2500. TCRdb redid the processing of the public reads, applying fastp at Q25 and MiXCR, and retained in-frame beta chains. Merged by CDR3 protein, the rows form single entries marked with the most common genes and DNA. The sample yields about 620,000 distinct CDR3 sequences; 12% were counted once. The top ten clones comprise roughly 10% of the sample. Source: PBMCs from blood, taken on the day of vaccination. All receptors derive from a man aged 50 to 60 who received an inactivated influenza vaccine. Donor details come from another sample of the same person, matched by shared clones.

This clonotype was detected ten times or more. The chain combines TRBV25-1 with TRBJ2-7, with D uncertain. The germline gives CDR1 MGHDK, CDR2 SYGVNS. The CDR3 consists of 14 residues. Trimming took off 2 bases at V and 0 bases at J, with 8 bases between the two ends. CDR3 coding DNA: TGTGCCAGCAGTGAACAGGTAACCTCCTACGAGCAGTACTTC. Its translation is CASSEQVTSYEQYF.

The genes are TRBV12-3 or TRBV12-4 and TRBJ2-2, with a weak D call TRBD1 (6 bases). V was cut by 1 base and J by 5 bases, with 11 bases left in between. There are 15 residues in the CDR3. CDR3 amino acids: CASSLGAGETGELFF. As DNA, the CDR3 is TGTGCCAGCAGTTTAGGGGCAGGGGAGACCGGGGAGCTGTTTTTT.

The rearrangement uses TRBV30 and TRBJ2-4, with a tentative D call TRBD1 (6 bases). Trimming left V 6 bases short and J 0 bases short, with 12 bases between. CDR1 is GTSNPN, CDR2 SVGIG, per germline (reference sequence). The CDR3 contains 14 residues. The CDR3 protein is CACPGRGAKNIQYF. In DNA, the CDR3 is TGTGCCTGCCCGGGCAGGGGAGCCAAAAACATTCAGTACTTC.

This clonotype has more than one count but fewer than ten. V is TRBV20-1 and J is TRBJ2-3, with TRBD2 matching 7 bases. In germline, CDR1 is DFQATT, CDR2 SNEGSKA (reference sequence). There are 13 residues in the CDR3. V lost 2 bases, J lost 4 bases, and 3 bases stayed unmatched. The CDR3 here is CSARLAGPDTQYF. In DNA form, the CDR3 reads TGCAGTGCTAGATTAGCGGGCCCAGATACGCAGTATTTT.

This clonotype was observed a handful of times. The rearrangement links TRBV20-1 to TRBJ1-4, with a tentative D call TRBD1 (5 bases). The CDR3 sequence is 13 residues long. V was trimmed by 6 bases and J by 4 bases, leaving 12 bases between them. Germline V CDR1 and CDR2: DFQATT, SNEGSKA (reference sequence). DNA for the CDR3: TGCAGTGCCCCCCCGCAGGGTAATGAAAAACTGTTTTTT. Translation: CSAPPQGNEKLFF.

This chain joins TRBV19 and TRBJ2-3; D is undetermined. The CDR3 contains 11 residues. Germline V CDR1 and CDR2: LNHDA, SQIVND (reference sequence). Trimming took 8 bases from V and 5 from J, leaving 8 bases between them. As DNA, the CDR3 is TGTGCCAGTGGCCTTGGAGATACGCAGTATTTT. Translating gives CASGLGDTQYF. Looking up the rest from reference TRBV19 and TRBJ2-3 gives the full variable domain: DGGITQSPKYLFRKEGQNVTLSCEQNLNHDAMYWYRQDPGQGLRLIYYSQIVNDFQKGDIAEGYSVSREKKESFPLTVTSAQKNPTAFYLCASGLGDTQYFGPGTRLTVL.

The chain links TRBV28 to TRBJ2-3; 12 nucleotides align to TRBD2. The CDR3 length is 17 residues. The trim removed 3 bases at V and 10 bases at J, leaving 14 bases unmatched. The germline V gene encodes CDR1 MDHEN and CDR2 SYDVKM. CDR3 DNA: TGTGCCAGCAGTTTGCGACTAGCGGGAGTCCCTCGGAAGGCGCAGTATTTT. Translating gives CASSLRLAGVPRKAQYF.

This clonotype was seen a handful of times. The J gene is TRBJ2-1, the V gene TRBV5-1, with a tentative D call TRBD2 (6 bases). Germline CDR1 is SGHRS and CDR2 is YFSETQ. The CDR3 spans 12 residues. The V end was cut by 6 bases, the J end by 8 bases, with 12 bases between. The CDR3 spells CASTRREYEQFF. CDR3 DNA: TGCGCCAGCACGCGACGGGAGTATGAGCAGTTCTTC.

A few counts support this clonotype. V and J are TRBV4-3 and TRBJ2-7, with 8 bases identical to TRBD1. Trimming at V came to 4 bases and at J to 4 bases, leaving 9 bases not matched to a gene. The CDR3 extends over 15 amino acids. CDR1 and CDR2 from the germline V gene are LGHNA and YSLEER. The CDR3 DNA is TGCGCCAGCAGCCTTGTACCGGGACAGGCGTACGAGCAGTACTTC. Encoded protein: CASSLVPGQAYEQYF.

This clonotype was found many times. V and J are TRBV7-2 and TRBJ2-3, with D uncertain. The CDR3 totals 14 residues. Trimming removed 3 bases at V and 2 bases at J, with 9 bases between. Per the germline V gene, CDR1 is SGHTA and CDR2 is FQGNSA. CDR3 loop: CASSLRKFTDTQYF. In nucleotides, the CDR3 is TGTGCCAGCAGCTTGAGAAAGTTCACAGATACGCAGTATTTT.

This clonotype has at least ten counts. The chain recombines TRBV5-1 with TRBJ1-5; weak D call: TRBD1 (6 bases). The germline gives CDR1 SGHRS, CDR2 YFSETQ. V lost 0 bases, J lost 4 bases, and 11 bases lay in between. The CDR3 spans 15 residues. This CDR3 is CASSLDPGENQPQHF. The CDR3 coding sequence is TGCGCCAGCAGCTTGGATCCAGGGGAGAATCAGCCCCAGCATTTT.

The chain links TRBV7-2 to TRBJ1-2; the D is unclear. Between the trimmed V and J ends, which lost 5 bases and 6 bases, there was a span of 7 bases. The CDR3 consists of 11 residues. Looked up from germline, CDR1 is SGHTA and CDR2 is FQGNSA. CDR3 DNA: TGTGCCAGCAGCACCTTCCATGGCTACACCTTC. Translation gives CASSTFHGYTF.

In its sample, this clonotype was seen many times. The chain links TRBV15 to TRBJ2-1; perhaps D is TRBD1 or TRBD2 (5 bases each). Germline CDR1 reads LNHNV; CDR2 reads YYDKDF (reference sequence). The V and J ends lost 4 bases and 9 bases respectively, with 16 bases between them. This CDR3 comprises 14 residues. DNA for the CDR3: TGTGCCACCAGCACAACAAGGGGTGGACTTGAGCAGTTCTTC. This gives the protein CATSTTRGGLEQFF.

J is TRBJ1-4 and V is TRBV4-3, with D tentatively TRBD1 (6 bases). This CDR3 has 16 amino acids. Trimming left V 2 bases short and J 7 bases short, with 17 bases between. Germline CDR1 LGHNA, CDR2 YSLEER. The CDR3 region has the DNA TGCGCCAGCAGCCAAACCAACAGGGAACGAGGTGAAAAACTGTTTTTT. It specifies CASSQTNRERGEKLFF.

The chain has TRBV19 and TRBJ1-1; 7 nucleotides line up with TRBD1. The trim removed 5 bases at V and 1 base at J, leaving 4 bases unmatched. The CDR3 is made up of 14 amino acids. Germline values: CDR1 LNHDA, CDR2 SQIVND (reference sequence). CDR3: CASSQTGTNTEAFF. The DNA for the CDR3 is TGTGCCAGTAGTCAGACAGGGACGAACACTGAAGCTTTCTTT.

Only a few counts were recorded for this clonotype. The CDR3 is CASSLAQAPGELFF. In DNA form, the CDR3 reads TGCGCCAGCAGCTTGGCCCAGGCTCCCGGGGAGCTGTTTTTT. The V gene is TRBV5-1, the J gene TRBJ2-2; D is unclear. The V gene's germline CDR1 is SGHRS and CDR2 YFSETQ. Trimming took off 0 bases at V and 6 bases at J, with 9 bases between the two ends. This CDR3 is built from 14 residues. Together with reference TRBV5-1 and TRBJ2-2, the CDR3 gives the full variable domain: KAGVTQTPRYLIKTRGQQVTLSCSPISGHRSVSWYQQTPGQGLQFLFEYFSETQRNKGNFPGRFSGRQFSNSRSEMNVSTLELGDSALYLCASSLAQAPGELFFGEGSRLTVL.

This chain joins TRBV27 and TRBJ2-7; the D gene could be TRBD1 or TRBD2 (5 bases each). CDR3 length equals 13 residues. CDR1 MNHEY and CDR2 SMNVEV come from the germline V gene (reference sequence). Trimming pared 3 bases from V and 3 bases from J, leaving 9 bases between. CDR3 residues: CASSFGANYEQYF. The CDR3 DNA sequence: TGTGCCAGCAGTTTCGGGGCGAACTACGAGCAGTACTTC.